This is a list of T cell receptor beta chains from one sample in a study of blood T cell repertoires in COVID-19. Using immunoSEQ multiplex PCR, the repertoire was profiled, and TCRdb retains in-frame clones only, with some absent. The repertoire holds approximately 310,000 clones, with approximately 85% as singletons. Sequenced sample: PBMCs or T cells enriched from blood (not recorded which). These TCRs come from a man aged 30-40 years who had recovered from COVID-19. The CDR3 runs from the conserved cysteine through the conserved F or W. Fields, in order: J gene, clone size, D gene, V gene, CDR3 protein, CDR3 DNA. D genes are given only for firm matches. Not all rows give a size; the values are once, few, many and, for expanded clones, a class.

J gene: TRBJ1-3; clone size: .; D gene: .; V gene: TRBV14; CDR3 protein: CASSQDQGDYSGNTIYF; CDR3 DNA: TGTGCCAGCAGCCAAGATCAAGGGGATTACTCTGGAAACACCATATATTTT
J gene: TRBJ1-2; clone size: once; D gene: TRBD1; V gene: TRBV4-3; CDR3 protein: CASSQVAGGYGYTF; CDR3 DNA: TGCGCCAGCAGCCAAGTGGCAGGGGGCTATGGCTACACCTTC
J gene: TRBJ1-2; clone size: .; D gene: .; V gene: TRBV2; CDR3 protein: CASSARSYQGYGYTF; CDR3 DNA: TGTGCCAGCAGTGCCAGGTCGTACCAGGGGTATGGCTACACCTTC
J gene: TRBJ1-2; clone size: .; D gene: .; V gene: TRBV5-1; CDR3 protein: CASRFRRESGGYTF; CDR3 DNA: TGCGCCAGCAGATTCCGCCGAGAGTCCGGGGGCTACACCTTC
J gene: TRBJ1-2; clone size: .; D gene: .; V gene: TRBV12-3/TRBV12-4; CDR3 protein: CASSLHSSYGYTF; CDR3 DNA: TGTGCCAGCAGTTTGCACAGCTCATATGGCTACACCTTC
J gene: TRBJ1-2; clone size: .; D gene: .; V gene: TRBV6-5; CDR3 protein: CASTMDAGGDYGYTF; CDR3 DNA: TGTGCCAGCACCATGGATGCGGGGGGCGACTATGGCTACACCTTC
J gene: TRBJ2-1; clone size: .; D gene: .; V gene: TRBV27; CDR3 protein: CASSLSGSHNEQFF; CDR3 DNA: TGTGCCAGCAGTTTGTCGGGGTCCCACAATGAGCAGTTCTTC
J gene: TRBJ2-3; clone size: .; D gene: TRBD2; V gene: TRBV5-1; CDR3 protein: CASSLGPLAGNTDTQYF; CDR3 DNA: TGCGCCAGCAGCTTGGGTCCACTAGCGGGGAACACAGATACGCAGTATTTT
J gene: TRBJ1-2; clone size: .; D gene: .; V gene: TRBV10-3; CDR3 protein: CAISDYQESYGYTF; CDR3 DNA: TGTGCCATCAGTGACTATCAGGAATCCTATGGCTACACCTTC
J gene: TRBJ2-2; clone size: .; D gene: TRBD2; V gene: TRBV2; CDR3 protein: CASSDPGGVTGELFF; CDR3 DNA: TGTGCCAGCAGTGATCCGGGGGGGGTCACCGGGGAGCTGTTTTTT
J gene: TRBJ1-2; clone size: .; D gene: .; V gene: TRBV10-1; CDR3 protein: CASSDEVTGVYGYTF; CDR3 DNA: TGCGCCAGCAGTGATGAAGTGACTGGTGTCTATGGCTACACCTTC
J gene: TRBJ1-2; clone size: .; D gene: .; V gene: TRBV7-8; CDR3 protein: CASSGFREGGYTF; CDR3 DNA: TGTGCCAGCAGCGGATTCAGGGAGGGGGGCTACACCTTC
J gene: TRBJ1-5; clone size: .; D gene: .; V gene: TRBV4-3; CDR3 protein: CASSQERRGSNQPQHF; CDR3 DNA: TGCGCCAGCAGCCAAGAACGAAGGGGAAGCAATCAGCCCCAGCATTTT
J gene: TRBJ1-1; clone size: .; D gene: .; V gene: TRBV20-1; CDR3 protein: CSAKGSGKAFF; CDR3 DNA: TGCAGTGCTAAAGGTTCAGGGAAGGCTTTCTTT
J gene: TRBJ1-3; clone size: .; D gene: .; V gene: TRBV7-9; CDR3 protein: CASSLTGTRNSGNTIYF; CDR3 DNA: TGTGCCAGCAGCCTCACCGGGACACGTAATTCTGGAAACACCATATATTTT
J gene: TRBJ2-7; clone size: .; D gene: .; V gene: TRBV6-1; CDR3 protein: CASSVRWGDGNYEQYF; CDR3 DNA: TGTGCCAGCAGTGTGCGGTGGGGAGACGGAAACTACGAGCAGTACTTC
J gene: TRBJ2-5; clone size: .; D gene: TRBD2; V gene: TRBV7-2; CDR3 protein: CASSSQKSGGGEGTQYF; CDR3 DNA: TGTGCCAGCAGCTCCCAGAAAAGCGGGGGCGGGGAGGGGACCCAGTACTTC
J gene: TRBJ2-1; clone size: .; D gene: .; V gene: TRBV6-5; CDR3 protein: CASSYLRGNEQFF; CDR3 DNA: TGTGCCAGCAGTTACCTAAGGGGGAATGAGCAGTTCTTC
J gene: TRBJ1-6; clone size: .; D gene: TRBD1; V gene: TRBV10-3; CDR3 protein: CAISVQGGSPLHF; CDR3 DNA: TGTGCCATCAGTGTACAGGGGGGATCACCCCTCCACTTT
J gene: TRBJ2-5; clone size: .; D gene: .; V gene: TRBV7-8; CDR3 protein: CASSLGITGETQYF; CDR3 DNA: TGTGCCAGCAGCTTAGGAATTACGGGGGAGACCCAGTACTTC
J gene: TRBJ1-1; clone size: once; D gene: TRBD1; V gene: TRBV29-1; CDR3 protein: CSGGQQLGNTEAFF; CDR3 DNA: TGCAGCGGGGGACAGCAACTAGGGAACACTGAAGCTTTCTTT
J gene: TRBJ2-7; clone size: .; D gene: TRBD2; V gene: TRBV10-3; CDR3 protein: CAIGLGTSGGYEQYF; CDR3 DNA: TGTGCCATCGGCCTCGGGACTAGCGGGGGGTACGAGCAGTACTTC
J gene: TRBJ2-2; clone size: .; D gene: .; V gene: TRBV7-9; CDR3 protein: CASSLDRGVDRRNTGELFF; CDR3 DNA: TGTGCCAGCAGCTTAGATCGTGGGGTCGACAGGCGAAACACCGGGGAGCTGTTTTTT
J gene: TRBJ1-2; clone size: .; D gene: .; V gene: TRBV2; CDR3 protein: CASSLGQAYGYTF; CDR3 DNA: TGTGCCAGCAGCTTGGGACAAGCCTATGGCTACACCTTC